This T cell receptor (beta chain) is from a study of T cells expressing NK-cell markers. Background on the study: Source material for TCR beta repertoires consisted of sorted CD3+CD56+NKG2C+, CD3+CD56+NKG2C- and CD3+CD56-NKG2C+ T cells.

What made the TCR beta cDNA was 5'RACE template switching with UMIs. TCRdb reprocessed the 5' RACE reads and keeps a single row for each CDR3 protein, giving no DNA. The sample includes 200,000 to 300,000 distinct CDR3 sequences. Study results and limitations: The study did not resolve the HCMV specificity of expanded NKG2C+ T cell clones.

The CDR3 is 15 amino acids. The V gene's germline CDR1 is SGHRS and CDR2 YFSETQ. On this clonotype itself: Its antigen is not known.

V gene TRBV5-1 combines with J gene TRBJ2-1; lacking DNA, the TRBD1 call made by TCRdb goes unchecked. This TCR was sampled from a man aged 18 to 35 in good health. The source material was blood T cells: a sorted CD56 or NKG2C T cell subset, CD4+ or CD8+ T cells, or bulk PBMC T cells (not recorded which). The CDR3 sequence: CASSTNRVEYNEQFF.